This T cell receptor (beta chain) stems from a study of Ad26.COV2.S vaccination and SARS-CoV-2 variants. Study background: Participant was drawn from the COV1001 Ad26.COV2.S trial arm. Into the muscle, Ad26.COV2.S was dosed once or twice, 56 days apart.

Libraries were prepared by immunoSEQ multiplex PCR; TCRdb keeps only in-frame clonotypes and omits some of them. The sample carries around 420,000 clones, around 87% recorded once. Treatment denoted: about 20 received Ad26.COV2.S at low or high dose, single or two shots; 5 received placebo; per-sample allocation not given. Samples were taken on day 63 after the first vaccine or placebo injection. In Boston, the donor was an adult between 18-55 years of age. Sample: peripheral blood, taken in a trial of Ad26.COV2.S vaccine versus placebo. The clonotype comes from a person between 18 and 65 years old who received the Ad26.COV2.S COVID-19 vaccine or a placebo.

This CDR3 reads CASSVSPDDNSPLHF. CDR3 nucleotide sequence: TGTGCCAGCAGTGTTTCCCCAGACGACAATTCACCCCTCCACTTT. This chain joins TRBV6-4 and TRBJ1-6; D is uncertain. Germline V gene data show CDR1 as MRHNA and CDR2 as SNTAGT. The CDR3 is 15 residues long. V was shortened by 4 bases and J by 7 bases, with 14 bases between the two germline ends.